This T cell receptor (beta chain) was profiled in a study of cytomegalovirus exposure and HLA in healthy donors. The V gene end was trimmed by 6 bases and the J gene end by 1 base; junction bases not matched to a gene: 4. This CDR3 has 15 residues. Germline lookup yields CDR1 MNHEY and CDR2 SVGAGI. PCR amplification relied on 60 Vbeta primers (plus 13 Jbeta primers). Produced via immunoSEQ multiplex PCR; TCRdb's table is partial and in-frame only. The repertoire holds 180,000 or so clones, with roughly 9.5% as singletons. Regarding the study as a whole: It emerged from a later analysis that several of the most significant clusters appeared to be linked to common viral pathogens.

A remark on this clone: What it binds is unknown.

Sequencing was carried out using PBMCs. This receptor was taken from a woman in her 30s in good health and CMV-seropositive. The rearrangement joins TRBV6-5 to TRBJ2-2; 8 nucleotides agree with TRBD2. The DNA of the CDR3 is TGTGCCAGCAGATTAGCGGGAATGAACACCGGGGAGCTGTTTTTT. This sequence encodes CASRLAGMNTGELFF.